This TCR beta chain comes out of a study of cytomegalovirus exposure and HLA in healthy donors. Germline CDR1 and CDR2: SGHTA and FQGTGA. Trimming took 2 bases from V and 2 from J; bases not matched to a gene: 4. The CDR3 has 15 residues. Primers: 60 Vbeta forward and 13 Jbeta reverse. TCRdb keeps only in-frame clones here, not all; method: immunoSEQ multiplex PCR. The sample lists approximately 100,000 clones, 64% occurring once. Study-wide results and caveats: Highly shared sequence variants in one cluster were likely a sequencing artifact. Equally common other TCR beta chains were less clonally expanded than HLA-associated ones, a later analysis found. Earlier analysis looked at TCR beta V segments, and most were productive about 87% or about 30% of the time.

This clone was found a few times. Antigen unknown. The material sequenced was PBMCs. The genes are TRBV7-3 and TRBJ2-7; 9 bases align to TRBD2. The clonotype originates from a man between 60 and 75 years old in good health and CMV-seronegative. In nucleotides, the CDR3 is TGTGCCAGCAGCTTAGTTGGGACTAGCACCTACGAGCAGTACTTC. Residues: CASSLVGTSTYEQYF.